This T cell receptor (beta chain) was retrieved from a study of blood T cell repertoires in COVID-19. While infection was still active, Seattle patients were enrolled and then followed longitudinally. CDR1 is SGDLS, CDR2 YYNGEE, per germline. This CDR3 has 14 amino acids. The junction had 7 bases not matched to a gene; V was cut back by 7 bases and J by 5 bases. Generated by immunoSEQ multiplex PCR, the TCRdb table keeps only in-frame clones and is missing some. Of roughly 150,000 clones listed, approximately 84% are singletons. Sequenced: peripheral blood. The origin of this receptor is a woman older than 75 with COVID-19, enrolled during active disease. V and J are TRBV9 and TRBJ2-3; the match to TRBD2 covers 10 bases. CDR3 DNA: TGTGCCAGCGAGCCAGCGGGAGGGGTAGATACGCAGTATTTT. This gives the protein CASEPAGGVDTQYF.